The clone carrying this T cell receptor beta chain was detected a few times. Its specificity is not known. The source of the sample is a study of beta chain features in type 1 diabetes. About the research overall: What patients shared with healthy donors was a similar profile of age, gender and cell yields.

Every isolated RNA sample was fully reverse transcribed, so sequencing captured expressed TCRB transcripts. The repertoire was sequenced with immunoSEQ multiplex PCR; TCRdb's copy has only in-frame clones and lacks some. This repertoire shows roughly 330,000 clones, roughly 13% found once; its top ten account for roughly 0.015%. Study conclusions and caveats: Amplification by PCR could prefer shorter templates, with the same effect in patients and controls. Significant though moderate, a shortening of TCRB CDR3s appeared in all four CD4+ subsets of Type 1 diabetes patients.

Sequenced input: naive CD4+ T cells from blood. The sequence derives from a woman between 18 and 30 years old with type 1 diabetes.

CDR3 sequence (DNA): TGCGCCAGCAGCTCCGCCCAGGGGAGCACTGAAGCTTTCTTT. Residues: CASSSAQGSTEAFF. The V gene is TRBV5-1, the J gene TRBJ1-1; TRBD1 is a possible D gene (6 bases). The germline CDR1 and CDR2 sequences are SGHRS and YFSETQ. Trimming cost V 3 bases and J 4 bases, with 13 bases left between them. This CDR3 contains 14 residues.